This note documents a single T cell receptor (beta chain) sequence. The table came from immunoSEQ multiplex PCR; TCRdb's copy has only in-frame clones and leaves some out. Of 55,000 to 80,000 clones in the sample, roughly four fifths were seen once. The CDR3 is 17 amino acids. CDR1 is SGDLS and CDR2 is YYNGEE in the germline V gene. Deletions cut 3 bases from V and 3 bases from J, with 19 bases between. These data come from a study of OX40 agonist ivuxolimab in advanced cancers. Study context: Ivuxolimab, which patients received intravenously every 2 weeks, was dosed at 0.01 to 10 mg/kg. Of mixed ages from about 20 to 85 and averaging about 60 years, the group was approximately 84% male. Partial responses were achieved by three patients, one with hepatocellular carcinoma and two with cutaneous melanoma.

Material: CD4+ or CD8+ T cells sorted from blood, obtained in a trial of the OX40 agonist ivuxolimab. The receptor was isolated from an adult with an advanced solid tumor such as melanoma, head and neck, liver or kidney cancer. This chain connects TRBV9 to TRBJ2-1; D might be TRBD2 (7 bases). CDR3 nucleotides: TGTGCCAGCAGCGCTCCCTCAGGGGAGCGGGACTACAATGAGCAGTTCTTC. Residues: CASSAPSGERDYNEQFF.